A selection of T cell receptor beta chains follows, all from one sample in a study of cytomegalovirus exposure and HLA in healthy donors. Only in-frame clones appear in the TCRdb table, and some are missing; sequencing was by immunoSEQ multiplex PCR. The repertoire table contains some 120,000 clones. The specimen sequenced was PBMCs. The source is a man between 18 and 35 years old in good health and CMV-seronegative. The conserved cysteine and the conserved F or W are not part of the CDR3 here. D genes are given only for firm matches.

CDR3aa: ASRRTGAKGYT; v_gene: TRBV6-1; d_gene: NA
CDR3aa: ASSLRSSGREGPYEQY; v_gene: TRBV7-2; d_gene: TRBD2
CDR3aa: ASSGTGHPFYEQY; v_gene: TRBV6-5; d_gene: NA
CDR3aa: ASSLWQNYGYT; v_gene: TRBV7-9; d_gene: NA
CDR3aa: SVEKGLLGTDTQY; v_gene: TRBV29-1; d_gene: NA
CDR3aa: ASKDPGQGFYEQY; v_gene: TRBV6-5; d_gene: TRBD1
CDR3aa: ASTDSMNTEAF; v_gene: TRBV2; d_gene: NA
CDR3aa: SVAGTSATSSYNEQF; v_gene: TRBV29-1; d_gene: TRBD2
CDR3aa: AWSGAPTHNEQF; v_gene: TRBV30; d_gene: NA
CDR3aa: ASSVLKTGTGGYT; v_gene: TRBV9; d_gene: TRBD1
CDR3aa: ASPLRETGYGYT; v_gene: TRBV7-9; d_gene: NA
CDR3aa: ASRLAGSTDTQY; v_gene: TRBV6-5; d_gene: TRBD2
CDR3aa: ASGLAPTGGQTEAF; v_gene: TRBV12-5; d_gene: TRBD1
CDR3aa: ASSLDRAGANVLT; v_gene: TRBV5-6; d_gene: NA
CDR3aa: ASSNRDSSFTEAF; v_gene: TRBV7-9; d_gene: TRBD1
CDR3aa: ASAAGYSYYGYT; v_gene: TRBV27; d_gene: NA
CDR3aa: ASSSVDQPQH; v_gene: TRBV28; d_gene: NA
CDR3aa: ASSIPRTGGSYEQY; v_gene: TRBV19; d_gene: TRBD1
CDR3aa: ASSLSNEQY; v_gene: TRBV4-1; d_gene: NA
CDR3aa: ASRLPSGTGSTEAF; v_gene: TRBV5-6; d_gene: TRBD1
CDR3aa: ASMGLAYNNEQF; v_gene: TRBV28; d_gene: TRBD2
CDR3aa: ASSRTEAF; v_gene: TRBV7-9; d_gene: NA
CDR3aa: ASRVAGAKQY; v_gene: TRBV2; d_gene: TRBD2
CDR3aa: AWRFTGSSYNSPLH; v_gene: TRBV30; d_gene: NA
CDR3aa: ASSLAEQGGAPWEKLF; v_gene: TRBV5-1; d_gene: TRBD1
CDR3aa: ASSLGRPYEQY; v_gene: TRBV6-5; d_gene: TRBD2
CDR3aa: ASSLVGRRGLGGYGYT; v_gene: TRBV7-6; d_gene: TRBD1
CDR3aa: ASSLAGGSNQETQY; v_gene: TRBV7-2; d_gene: NA
CDR3aa: ATTPNRESPLH; v_gene: TRBV15; d_gene: NA
CDR3aa: ASSQEGLAGGDEQF; v_gene: TRBV4-1; d_gene: TRBD2
CDR3aa: ASSSVYQPQH; v_gene: TRBV28; d_gene: NA
CDR3aa: ASSVRQGSYEQY; v_gene: TRBV10-2; d_gene: TRBD1
CDR3aa: ASSTRDGLPYEQY; v_gene: TRBV7-7; d_gene: NA
CDR3aa: SANREETQY; v_gene: TRBV20-1; d_gene: NA
CDR3aa: ASSFGTGGFVGELF; v_gene: TRBV7-9; d_gene: TRBD1
CDR3aa: ASSAQGGYGYT; v_gene: TRBV9; d_gene: NA
CDR3aa: ASSLGDRISYEQY; v_gene: TRBV5-1; d_gene: TRBD1
CDR3aa: ASSLAGQGDEQY; v_gene: TRBV5-1; d_gene: NA
CDR3aa: ASRSPGSRIIMNTEAF; v_gene: TRBV4-1; d_gene: NA
CDR3aa: ASSSPTGGGSNQPQH; v_gene: TRBV7-9; d_gene: NA
CDR3aa: AWSVPVGRRESEKLF; v_gene: TRBV30; d_gene: NA
CDR3aa: ASTHPGLAGFDEQF; v_gene: TRBV10-2; d_gene: TRBD2
CDR3aa: ASSPRQEGMNTEAF; v_gene: TRBV18; d_gene: NA
CDR3aa: ASSPRGVAGVSYEQY; v_gene: TRBV4-1; d_gene: TRBD2
CDR3aa: ASSDGSSYEQY; v_gene: TRBV5-4; d_gene: NA
CDR3aa: ASSLRFGRVNTGELF; v_gene: TRBV7-2; d_gene: NA
CDR3aa: ASGPHSYEQY; v_gene: TRBV12-5; d_gene: NA
CDR3aa: ASTRGTYNEQF; v_gene: TRBV27; d_gene: NA
CDR3aa: ASSSLFQGNGYT; v_gene: TRBV27; d_gene: NA
CDR3aa: ASSYSSTYNSPLH; v_gene: TRBV6-5; d_gene: NA
CDR3aa: ASSQKAGRDTEAF; v_gene: TRBV4-1; d_gene: NA
CDR3aa: AISNFPEQY; v_gene: TRBV10-3; d_gene: NA
CDR3aa: ASSRTGGSHSSGANVLT; v_gene: TRBV28; d_gene: TRBD1
CDR3aa: ASGIAGVETYEQY; v_gene: TRBV28; d_gene: TRBD2
CDR3aa: ASSVSGTSTDTQY; v_gene: TRBV27; d_gene: TRBD2
CDR3aa: ASSFGGRNDEQY; v_gene: TRBV4-2; d_gene: TRBD2
CDR3aa: ASSLAGGGLYEQY; v_gene: TRBV5-1; d_gene: TRBD2